Reported below is one TCR beta chain. Its matching antigen is unknown. Clones were read by immunoSEQ multiplex PCR, and TCRdb kept only the in-frame ones, dropping some. The sample lists around 110,000 clones, about 92% occurring once. The sample belongs to a study of T cell responses to AZD1222 COVID-19 vaccine. Germline V gene lookup returns CDR1 LNHDA and CDR2 SQIVND (reference sequence). V was cut by 5 bases and J by 6 bases, with 17 bases left in between. The CDR3 spans 15 residues. Study results and limitations: White British people made up most donors, females outnumbered males, and clonal diversity was possibly underestimated. The study reported that nearly half of spike-specific TCRs target unmutated variant regions.

Sequencing used peripheral blood, obtained on day 0 of AZD1222 vaccination. J is TRBJ1-5 and V is TRBV19, with a weak D call TRBD1 (6 bases). The sequence was obtained from an adult in good health. DNA for the CDR3: TGTGCCAGTAGTTCCCGGGGGGCCTTGGGTCAGCCCCAGCATTTT. It codes for CASSSRGALGQPQHF.